This T cell receptor (beta chain) was captured by sequencing in a study of T cell repertoires in cytomegalovirus infection. Study-level information: Indications came from public TCR beta signatures; they pointed to CMV infection and to a matching HLA type.

The CDR3 runs to 13 residues. Germline values: CDR1 LNHDA, CDR2 SQIVND (reference sequence). J was trimmed by 4 bases and V by 6 bases; bases with no gene match: 5. About this clonotype itself: What it binds is not known.

TCRdb re-derived calls from the reads in MiXCR, one entry per CDR3 protein. Of 500,000 to 600,000 distinct CDR3 sequences in the sample, approximately 15% were seen once. General study results and limits: Carriage of CMV together with the relevant HLA was identifiable through cumulative public TCR beta family frequency.

Sample: CD8+ T cells from PBMCs. The source of this sequence is a human donor in good health (CMV status not recorded). Some clones in this sample may be carry-over from other donors' samples. The chain combines TRBV19 with TRBJ1-1; 7 bases agree with TRBD1. CDR3: CASSEGAFTEAFF. The CDR3 nucleotides are TGTGCCAGTAGCGAGGGGGCATTCACTGAAGCTTTCTTT. Full variable domain (missing parts from reference TRBV19 and TRBJ1-1): DGGITQSPKYLFRKEGQNVTLSCEQNLNHDAMYWYRQDPGQGLRLIYYSQIVNDFQKGDIAEGYSVSREKKESFPLTVTSAQKNPTAFYLCASSEGAFTEAFFGQGTRLTVV.